The entry that follows covers one T cell receptor (beta chain) sequence. The target of this receptor is not known. The sample holds no much larger clone one base away, and base qualities are not on file. Another Seattle source contributed samples from volunteer blood donors who had recovered from COVID-19. Whole blood was collected in K2EDTA tubes by collaborating institutions according to the institutions' own protocols. For TCRbeta analysis, collaborators shipped samples as frozen whole blood, isolated PBMCs, or DNA extracted from either of those sample types. This sample is part of a study of blood T cell repertoires in COVID-19 (dated by TCRdb to about 2020). With respect to the entire study: The collaborator samples originated in the United States, Italy and Spain and spanned the acute and convalescent phases of COVID-19. Deeply sampled blood TCRbeta repertoires from subjects exposed to, actively infected with, or recovered from COVID-19 were included in the dataset. The material from the prospective study consisted of cDNA or gDNA derived from T cells, B-cell-depleted T cells, or PBMCs. A de-identified subject ID, COVID-19 status, age in years and sex were almost always included in the sample metadata. Where HLA class I and class II types were available, the types were taken from metadata supplied by the sample provider, not from assay-based typing. The repertoires were made available in a free public database intended to serve as a resource for research on the immune response to SARS-CoV-2. Samples were obtained from the ongoing ImmuneRACE study (first 160 participants) and from 1,254 subjects provided by 6 global collaborators.

Overall study outcomes, separate from this receptor: How much clinical and demographic metadata was included differed by source and by participant, and the metadata was provided uncurated.

TCRbeta CDR3 regions were amplified from genomic DNA by means of the immunoSEQ Assay, a bias-controlled multiplex PCR. On the study's bioinformatics: The number of nucleated cells in each sample was estimated from the amplification of reference gene primers within the assay. Sequence reads were collapsed and filtered to measure the absolute abundance of every unique TCRbeta CDR3 rearrangement. Productive Simpson clonality was computed per sample as the square root of Simpson's diversity index over productive rearrangements. TCRdb limited this immuneACCESS table to in-frame rearrangements with V and J called. A share of clones is missing; checked studies link under half to unresolved V genes, and the rest is unexplained. That table gives V, J and clone size, and the DNA gave D and trimming. Across this sample there are about 180,000 clones, with approximately 90% seen only once. The ten biggest clones cover roughly 2% of the sample.

Trimming takes 2 bases off V and 14 bases off J; junction bases not matched to a gene: 9. CDR1 MNHEY and CDR2 SMNVEV are derived from the germline V gene (reference sequence). The CDR3 contains 14 residues, cysteine and phenylalanine counted. Of the read, only the CDR3 DNA is kept; its 42 bases are in frame from base 1. The chain couples TRBV27 to TRBJ1-6; TRBD1 fits 7 bases in the junction. What was sequenced was peripheral blood. This sequence was found in a man between 18 and 35 years old who had recovered from COVID-19. The CDR3 in this case is CASSLARQGYTLHF. The nucleotide sequence reads TGTGCCAGCAGTTTAGCCCGACAGGGTTATACCCTCCACTTT.